This TCR beta chain is from a study of blood T cell repertoires in COVID-19. Study-level information: From T cells, B-cell-depleted T cells, or PBMCs came the material, which was cDNA or gDNA.

Measured with immunoSEQ multiplex PCR; TCRdb has only the in-frame clones, and not every one. The data hold some 98,000 clones, with approximately 80% observed a single time. This CDR3 contains 14 residues. The germline CDR1 and CDR2 sequences are GTSNPN and SVGIG (reference sequence). V was pared by 1 base and J by 0 bases, with 8 bases between. The chain uses TRBV30 and TRBJ2-3; tentative D call: TRBD1 (5 bases). The sample comprised peripheral blood. The TCR originated in a man aged 55 to 70 with acute or convalescent COVID-19. The CDR3 DNA reads as TGTGCCTGGAGTGAGGGGCGAAGCACAGATACGCAGTATTTT. Its protein product is CAWSEGRSTDTQYF.